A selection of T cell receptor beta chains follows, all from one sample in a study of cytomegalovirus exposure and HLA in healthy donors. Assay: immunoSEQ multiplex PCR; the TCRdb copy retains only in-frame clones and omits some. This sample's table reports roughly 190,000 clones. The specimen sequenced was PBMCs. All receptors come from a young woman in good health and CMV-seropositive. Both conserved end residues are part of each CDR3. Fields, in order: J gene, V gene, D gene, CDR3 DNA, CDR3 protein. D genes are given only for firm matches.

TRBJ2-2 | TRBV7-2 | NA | TGTGCCAGCAGCCCTACTAGGATCGGGGAGCTGTTTTTT | CASSPTRIGELFF
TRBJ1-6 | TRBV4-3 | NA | TGCGCCAGCAGCCTAGGACAGAACTATAATTCACCCCTCCACTTT | CASSLGQNYNSPLHF
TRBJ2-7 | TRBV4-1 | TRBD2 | TGCGCCAGCAGCCAAGAACGGGCGGGAGGGCCGGTCCCCTACGAGCAGTACTTC | CASSQERAGGPVPYEQYF
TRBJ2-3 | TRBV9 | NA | TGTGCCAGCAGCCTCAACGGGATCGTTGTGGATACGCAGTATTTT | CASSLNGIVVDTQYF
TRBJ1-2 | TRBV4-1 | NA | TGCGCCAGCAGCCAAGACGGCGGGAAGGACTATGGCTACACCTTC | CASSQDGGKDYGYTF
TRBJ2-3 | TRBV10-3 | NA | TGTGCCACCAAGCCCATCGGGAGTGACACAGATACGCAGTATTTT | CATKPIGSDTDTQYF
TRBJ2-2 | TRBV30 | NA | TGTGCCTGGAGTCACTACACCGGGGAGCTGTTTTTT | CAWSHYTGELFF
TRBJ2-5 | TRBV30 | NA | TGTGCCTGGAGCTTCCAGGCAAAAGAGACCCAGTACTTC | CAWSFQAKETQYF
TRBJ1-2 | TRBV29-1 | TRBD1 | TGCAGCGTTCACGACAGGGGAGGCTACACCTTC | CSVHDRGGYTF
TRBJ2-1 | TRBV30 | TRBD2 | TGTGCCTGGAGGTTTGGGACTAGCGGCTACAATGAGCAGTTCTTC | CAWRFGTSGYNEQFF
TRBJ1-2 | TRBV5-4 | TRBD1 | TGTGCCAGCAACACGGACAGGATCTATGGCTACACCTTC | CASNTDRIYGYTF
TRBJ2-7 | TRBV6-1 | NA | TGTGCCAGCAGTGTTGAGGGGGGGTCCTACGAGCAGTACTTC | CASSVEGGSYEQYF
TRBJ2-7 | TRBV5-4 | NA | TGTGCCAGCAGCTTAGGGCCGGGGGAGCAGTACTTC | CASSLGPGEQYF
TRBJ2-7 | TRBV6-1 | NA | TGTGCCAGCAGTGAGTCTAGCCGGACTTACGAGCAGTACTTC | CASSESSRTYEQYF
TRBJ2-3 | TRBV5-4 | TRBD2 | TGTGCCAGCAGCTCGGGACTAGCGGGTAGCACAGATACGCAGTATTTT | CASSSGLAGSTDTQYF
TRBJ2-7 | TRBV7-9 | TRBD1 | TGTGCCAGCAGCCCACCACTAACAGGGGGGTCCTCCTACGAGCAGTACTTC | CASSPPLTGGSSYEQYF
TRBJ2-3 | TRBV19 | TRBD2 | TGTGCCAGTAGTATAGGGCTAGCGGCTAGCACAGATACGCAGTATTTT | CASSIGLAASTDTQYF
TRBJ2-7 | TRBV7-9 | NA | TGTGCCAGCAGCGGCGGGCCCCAGGAGCAGTACTTC | CASSGGPQEQYF
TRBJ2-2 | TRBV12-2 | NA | TGTGCAAGTCGCCCCAGGGACAGCTGGGAAGGCGGGGAGCTGTTTTTT | CASRPRDSWEGGELFF
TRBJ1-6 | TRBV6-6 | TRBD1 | TGTGCCAGCAGCCGATCCGGGACAGAAAATTCACCCCTCCACTTT | CASSRSGTENSPLHF
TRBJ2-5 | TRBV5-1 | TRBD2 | TGCGCCAGCAGCCCGGGGGCTAGCGGGAGAGAGACCCAGTACTTC | CASSPGASGRETQYF
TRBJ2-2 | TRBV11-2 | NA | TGTGCCCAAGGGGCGGGAGGGGAGCTGTTTTTT | CAQGAGGELFF
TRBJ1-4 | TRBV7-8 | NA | TGTGCCAGCAGCTTCCAGGGGAGCAATGAAAAACTGTTTTTT | CASSFQGSNEKLFF
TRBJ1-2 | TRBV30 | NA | TGTGCCGGGAACGCCGTCCGCGGGTTAGCTAACTATGGCTACACCTTC | CAGNAVRGLANYGYTF
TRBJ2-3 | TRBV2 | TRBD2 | TGTGCCAGCAGTGATGGGGCGGGAGTTGCAACAGATACGCAGTATTTT | CASSDGAGVATDTQYF
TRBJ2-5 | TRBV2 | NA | TGTGCCAGCAGTGGGCTAGCGGAGACCCAGTACTTC | CASSGLAETQYF
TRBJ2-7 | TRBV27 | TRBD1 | TGTGCCAGCGCTCCCCAGGGGGCTTGGAGGGAGCAGTACTTC | CASAPQGAWREQYF
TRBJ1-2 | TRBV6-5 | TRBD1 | TGTGCCAGCAGTACCGGGACAGGGGGCCATGGCTACACCTTC | CASSTGTGGHGYTF
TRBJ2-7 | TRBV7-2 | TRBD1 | TGTGCCAGCAGCAGGGGGCGGGCCTACGAGCAGTACTTC | CASSRGRAYEQYF
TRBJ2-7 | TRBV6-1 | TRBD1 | TGTGCCATAAGACAGGGGCTCCCCTACGAGCAGTACTTC | CAIRQGLPYEQYF
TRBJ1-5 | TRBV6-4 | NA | TGTGCCAGCAGTGCGCAGGGCGATCAGCCCCAGCATTTT | CASSAQGDQPQHF
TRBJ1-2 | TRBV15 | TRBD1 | TGTGCCACCAGCGGGACAGAGGGCCTTTTTGTCGATGGCTACACCTTC | CATSGTEGLFVDGYTF
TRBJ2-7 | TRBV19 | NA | TGTGCCAGTAGTATTCGTTCGGGATCCTACGAGCAGTACTTC | CASSIRSGSYEQYF
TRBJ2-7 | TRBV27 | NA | TGTGCCAGCAGTTTCCACGACAGCCGACCCGGCGAGCAGTACTTC | CASSFHDSRPGEQYF
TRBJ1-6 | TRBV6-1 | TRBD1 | TGTGCCAGCAGTGAGTACAGGGGAGGATCACCCCTCCACTTT | CASSEYRGGSPLHF
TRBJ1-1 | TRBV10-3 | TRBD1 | TGTGCCATCAGTGAGGCCGGGACAGGGAAATTAACTGAAGCTTTCTTT | CAISEAGTGKLTEAFF